The rows below give T cell receptor beta chains drawn from one sample of a study of OX40 agonist ivuxolimab in advanced cancers. TCRdb's copy holds only in-frame clones and misses some; the assay was immunoSEQ multiplex PCR. The sample yields 95,000 to 100,000 clones, less than 95% seen once. The sequencing used CD4+ or CD8+ T cells sorted from blood, collected in a trial of the OX40 agonist ivuxolimab. Receptors originate from an adult with an advanced solid tumor such as melanoma, head and neck, liver or kidney cancer. Each CDR3 is given with its conserved first and last residue. D genes are given only for firm matches. Clone size is shown for a subset of rows, as once, few, many or a class of expanded clone.

size: .; J: TRBJ2-1; V: TRBV6-1; D: .; DNA: TGTGCCAGCAGCGTTCAGGGAAGGGCCACCAATGAGCAGTTCTTC; CDR3: CASSVQGRATNEQFF
size: .; J: TRBJ2-1; V: TRBV7-2; D: TRBD2; DNA: TGTGCCAGCAGCTTCGCGGGAGGGCGGGTCAATGAGCAGTTCTTC; CDR3: CASSFAGGRVNEQFF
size: .; J: TRBJ2-7; V: TRBV6-1; D: .; DNA: TGTGCCAGCAGTGCAGGGGTATCCCTCGAGCAGTACTTC; CDR3: CASSAGVSLEQYF
size: few; J: TRBJ1-1; V: TRBV9; D: .; DNA: TGTGCCAGCAGCGGGACGGAAAGAGGGAACACTGAAGCTTTCTTT; CDR3: CASSGTERGNTEAFF
size: .; J: TRBJ2-3; V: TRBV7-2; D: TRBD2; DNA: TGTGCCAGCAGCTTAAACGGGGGGGCGATCGGAGATACGCAGTATTTT; CDR3: CASSLNGGAIGDTQYF
size: .; J: TRBJ1-5; V: TRBV27; D: .; DNA: TGTGCCAGCAGTCACGGGACCGGAACTAATCAGCCCCAGCATTTT; CDR3: CASSHGTGTNQPQHF
size: .; J: TRBJ2-1; V: TRBV7-2; D: TRBD2; DNA: TGTGCCAGCAGCTTGGTCCCCCCCCCAGCGGGAGGGCGCAATGAGCAGTTCTTC; CDR3: CASSLVPPPAGGRNEQFF
size: .; J: TRBJ1-1; V: TRBV19; D: TRBD1; DNA: TGTGCCAGTAGTATGGACAGGGGGACTGAAGCTTTCTTT; CDR3: CASSMDRGTEAFF
size: .; J: TRBJ2-5; V: TRBV7-2; D: TRBD2; DNA: TGTGCCAGCAGCTTTAGCGGGACCATCCAAGAGACCCAGTACTTC; CDR3: CASSFSGTIQETQYF
size: .; J: TRBJ1-2; V: TRBV7-9; D: .; DNA: TGTGCCAGCAGCTCCGCCGAGGGGGGCTACACCTTC; CDR3: CASSSAEGGYTF
size: .; J: TRBJ1-1; V: TRBV6-1; D: .; DNA: TGTGCCAGCAGTCCAGGGGCTGGGGCTGAAGCTTTCTTT; CDR3: CASSPGAGAEAFF
size: .; J: TRBJ2-2; V: TRBV9; D: .; DNA: TGTGCCAGCAGCGTAGCTGGGGTCCGGGAGCTGTTTTTT; CDR3: CASSVAGVRELFF
size: .; J: TRBJ2-1; V: TRBV13; D: .; DNA: TGTGCCAGCAGCTTTCTCGGGACCTCCTCAAACAATGAGCAGTTCTTC; CDR3: CASSFLGTSSNNEQFF
size: .; J: TRBJ1-3; V: TRBV4-1; D: .; DNA: TGCGCCAGCAGCCAGGGACATACCTCTGGAAACACCATATATTTT; CDR3: CASSQGHTSGNTIYF
size: once; J: TRBJ2-2; V: TRBV9; D: .; DNA: TGTGCCAGCAGCACCGGGTCCTGGACCGGGGAGCTGTTTTTT; CDR3: CASSTGSWTGELFF
size: .; J: TRBJ1-1; V: TRBV6-5; D: TRBD1; DNA: TGTGCCAGCAGTTACGTAGGGGGCGCGGTTACTGAAGCTTTCTTT; CDR3: CASSYVGGAVTEAFF
size: .; J: TRBJ2-3; V: TRBV10-3; D: .; DNA: TGTGCCATCAGTGAGTCGACAGACCCGGTGAATCGCCGAACAGATACGCAGTATTTT; CDR3: CAISESTDPVNRRTDTQYF
size: .; J: TRBJ1-1; V: TRBV7-3; D: TRBD1; DNA: TGTGCCAGCAGCCTAGGGGGACAGGGGTTTCACACTGAAGCTTTCTTT; CDR3: CASSLGGQGFHTEAFF
size: .; J: TRBJ1-2; V: TRBV5-1; D: TRBD1; DNA: TGCGCCAGCAGTTTGAACCAGGGGGCAGATGGCTACACCTTC; CDR3: CASSLNQGADGYTF
size: .; J: TRBJ2-5; V: TRBV4-3; D: .; DNA: TGCGCCAGCAGCCCCCAAGGGGGGCAGGGGTTTGAGACCCAGTACTTC; CDR3: CASSPQGGQGFETQYF
size: .; J: TRBJ1-2; V: TRBV10-3; D: .; DNA: TGTGCCATCAGTGACCCCGACGCCCCATCGTGGGGGGCCTCCTATGGCTACACCTTC; CDR3: CAISDPDAPSWGASYGYTF
size: .; J: TRBJ2-7; V: TRBV7-2; D: .; DNA: TGTGCCAGCAGCTCGACTAGTCCACGCGAGCAGTACTTC; CDR3: CASSSTSPREQYF
size: .; J: TRBJ2-7; V: TRBV10-2; D: TRBD2; DNA: TGCGCCACCAACGAGTGGACTAGCGGCCTCTCCTACGAGCAGTACTTC; CDR3: CATNEWTSGLSYEQYF
size: .; J: TRBJ2-2; V: TRBV4-1; D: TRBD2; DNA: TGCGCCAGCAGCCAAGGGTGGCGGGAGGCCGGGGAGCTGTTTTTT; CDR3: CASSQGWREAGELFF
size: .; J: TRBJ2-7; V: TRBV4-1; D: TRBD2; DNA: TGCGCCAGCAGCCAAGATCTCGGGACTAGCGGGAGCGAGTACTTC; CDR3: CASSQDLGTSGSEYF
size: .; J: TRBJ2-5; V: TRBV10-3; D: .; DNA: TGTGCCATCAGTGATGTACTCGAGCCGGAGACCCAGTACTTC; CDR3: CAISDVLEPETQYF
size: once; J: TRBJ1-1; V: TRBV18; D: .; DNA: TGTGCCAGCTCACCACGCGCGGGTATGGACACTGAAGCTTTCTTT; CDR3: CASSPRAGMDTEAFF
size: .; J: TRBJ1-1; V: TRBV6-1; D: .; DNA: TGTGCCAGCAGCCCCAGTAAAGACACTGAAGCTTTCTTT; CDR3: CASSPSKDTEAFF
size: .; J: TRBJ2-5; V: TRBV15; D: TRBD2; DNA: TGTGCCACCAGCAGGGTTGCGGGAGCAGGGGAGACCCAGTACTTC; CDR3: CATSRVAGAGETQYF
size: .; J: TRBJ1-2; V: TRBV13; D: .; DNA: TGTGCCAGCAGCCCCCCCCCGGGAACCTTC; CDR3: CASSPPPGTF
size: .; J: TRBJ1-2; V: TRBV6-6; D: .; DNA: TGTGCCAGCAGAGGAGAAGGGGGGCACCACACCTTC; CDR3: CASRGEGGHHTF
size: .; J: TRBJ2-7; V: TRBV28; D: TRBD2; DNA: TGTGCCAGCAGTTCCCCGGGAGGGCCCTCCTACGAGCAGTACTTC; CDR3: CASSSPGGPSYEQYF
size: .; J: TRBJ2-7; V: TRBV7-2; D: TRBD2; DNA: TGTGCCAGCAGCCTCGGGACTAGCGGTTCCTACGAGCAGTACTTC; CDR3: CASSLGTSGSYEQYF
size: few; J: TRBJ2-5; V: TRBV11-3; D: .; DNA: TGTGCCAGCAGCGCCCCGGACACGTTCCAAGAGACCCAGTACTTC; CDR3: CASSAPDTFQETQYF
size: .; J: TRBJ1-4; V: TRBV30; D: .; DNA: TGTGCCTGGAGTGGACAGCCAACTAATGAAAAACTGTTTTTT; CDR3: CAWSGQPTNEKLFF
size: .; J: TRBJ2-4; V: TRBV13; D: TRBD2; DNA: TGTGCCAGCAGCTTGACCCCGACTAGCGGGAGAATGGACATTCAGTACTTC; CDR3: CASSLTPTSGRMDIQYF
size: .; J: TRBJ2-3; V: TRBV5-5; D: .; DNA: TGTGCCAGCAGCTTGGAATACCCGGCTGGCACAGATACGCAGTATTTT; CDR3: CASSLEYPAGTDTQYF
size: .; J: TRBJ1-4; V: TRBV19; D: .; DNA: TGTGCCAGTAGTATTGGGAAGAGGGGTGCAACTAATGAAAAACTGTTTTTT; CDR3: CASSIGKRGATNEKLFF
size: .; J: TRBJ1-1; V: TRBV21-1; D: .; DNA: TGTGCCAGCAGCAAATGGACAGGGGAATTGAACACTGAAGCTTTCTTT; CDR3: CASSKWTGELNTEAFF
size: .; J: TRBJ2-3; V: TRBV5-1; D: TRBD2; DNA: TGCGCCAGCAGCTTGACGGCGGGAGATGCCGATACGCAGTATTTT; CDR3: CASSLTAGDADTQYF
size: .; J: TRBJ2-5; V: TRBV6-5; D: .; DNA: TGTGCCAGCAGCCGACCAGGTTGGGGGACCCAGTACTTC; CDR3: CASSRPGWGTQYF
size: .; J: TRBJ2-2; V: TRBV28; D: TRBD1; DNA: TGTGCCAGCAGTTTGGAGACAGGGGGGAACACCGGGGAGCTGTTTTTT; CDR3: CASSLETGGNTGELFF
size: once; J: TRBJ1-1; V: TRBV6-5; D: .; DNA: TGTGCCAGCAGTTACAGGGATATGAACACTGAAGCTTTCTTT; CDR3: CASSYRDMNTEAFF
size: .; J: TRBJ2-7; V: TRBV7-8; D: .; DNA: TGTGCCAGCAGCTCTCCGCGGGTGCAGTACTTC; CDR3: CASSSPRVQYF
size: few; J: TRBJ2-6; V: TRBV28; D: .; DNA: TGTGCCAGCAGTTTTCGGGGCAGAAGAACGGGAGCCGGCTCTGGGGCCAACGTCCTGACTTTC; CDR3: CASSFRGRRTGAGSGANVLTF
size: .; J: TRBJ2-3; V: TRBV9; D: TRBD2; DNA: TGTGCCAGCAGCGTCCCCATGGGAGCGGGAGCGAGAGATACGCAGTATTTT; CDR3: CASSVPMGAGARDTQYF
size: .; J: TRBJ2-3; V: TRBV11-2; D: TRBD2; DNA: TGTGCCAGCAGCCGACGACAAACTAGCGGAAGTCGCACAGATACGCAGTATTTT; CDR3: CASSRRQTSGSRTDTQYF
size: .; J: TRBJ2-3; V: TRBV10-3; D: .; DNA: TGTGCCATCAGTGAAGGGGTAACTAGCACAGATACGCAGTATTTT; CDR3: CAISEGVTSTDTQYF
size: .; J: TRBJ2-2; V: TRBV7-3; D: .; DNA: TGTGCCAGCAGCCTCCGGGCGGGTGGGGCCGGGGAGCTGTTTTTT; CDR3: CASSLRAGGAGELFF
size: .; J: TRBJ2-1; V: TRBV7-2; D: .; DNA: TGTGCCAGCAGCTTACAACAGTTCAGTGGTGAGCAGTTCTTC; CDR3: CASSLQQFSGEQFF
size: .; J: TRBJ2-6; V: TRBV5-1; D: .; DNA: TGCGCCAGCAGCTTGGCCCAGGGGTCTACTGGGGCCAACGTCCTGACTTTC; CDR3: CASSLAQGSTGANVLTF
size: once; J: TRBJ2-7; V: TRBV7-6; D: .; DNA: TGTGCCAGCAGCCAGCTAGGAAGTGGGGTTGGCGAGCAGTACTTC; CDR3: CASSQLGSGVGEQYF